Each of the 21 T cell receptor beta chains below was sequenced from the same sample in a study of control samples from healthy donors and cancer patients. The assay was immunoSEQ multiplex PCR, and TCRdb's table has in-frame clones only and misses some. The table records some 74,000 clones, over 90% of them present only once. The sequenced sample consisted of blood. The receptors shown here come from a woman aged 30 to 39 in good health.

The chain joins TRBV6-5 to TRBJ1-6; D might be TRBD1 (6 bases). The length of the CDR3 is 12 residues. Trimming took off 8 bases at V and 6 bases at J, with 8 bases between the two ends. CDR1 MNHEY and CDR2 SVGAGI come from the germline V gene. The DNA for the CDR3 is TGTGCCAGCGGGGGCAGTAATTCACCCCTCCACTTT. The encoded protein is CASGGSNSPLHF.

This chain links TRBV12-3 or TRBV12-4 with TRBJ1-2, with 7 bases that match TRBD1. V shed 6 bases and J 6 bases; nucleotides not matched to a gene: 4. There are 12 residues in the CDR3. The CDR3 DNA reads TGTGCCAGCAGCACAGGGGAGGATGGCTACACCTTC. Amino acid sequence: CASSTGEDGYTF.

The V and J genes are TRBV2 and TRBJ2-2, with 9 bases identical to TRBD1. J gave up 8 bases and V 4 bases, and 11 bases lay outside the gene matches. CDR3 length: 16 residues. Germline lookup yields CDR1 SNHLY and CDR2 FYNNEI. The CDR3 DNA is TGTGCCAGCAGTGCCCCGGACAGGGGTGTTACAGGGGAGCTGTTTTTT. Protein product: CASSAPDRGVTGELFF. The full variable domain, with the rest looked up from reference TRBV2 and TRBJ2-2, is EPEVTQTPSHQVTQMGQEVILRCVPISNHLYFYWYRQILGQKVEFLVSFYNNEISEKSEIFDDQFSVERPDGSNFTLKIRSTKLEDSAMYFCASSAPDRGVTGELFFGEGSRLTVL.

The V gene is TRBV19, the J gene TRBJ1-1, with 10 positions matching TRBD1. Germline assignment: CDR1 LNHDA and CDR2 SQIVND (reference sequence). CDR3 length: 15 amino acids. After removal of 5 bases from V and 5 bases from J, the junction contained 8 bases not matched to a gene. CDR3 loop: CASSPGTGVVTEAFF. DNA of the CDR3: TGTGCCAGTAGTCCGGGGACAGGGGTAGTGACTGAAGCTTTCTTT.

The V gene is TRBV5-1, the J gene TRBJ1-3; 10 nucleotides match TRBD1. CDR1 is SGHRS, CDR2 YFSETQ, per germline. CDR3 length: 15 amino acids. The junction had 5 bases not matched to a gene; V was cut back by 0 bases and J by 8 bases. DNA for the CDR3: TGCGCCAGCAGCTTGGAATGGGACAGGGGAGACACCATATATTTT. The encoded protein is CASSLEWDRGDTIYF. Full variable domain (remainder filled in from reference TRBV5-1 and TRBJ1-3): KAGVTQTPRYLIKTRGQQVTLSCSPISGHRSVSWYQQTPGQGLQFLFEYFSETQRNKGNFPGRFSGRQFSNSRSEMNVSTLELGDSALYLCASSLEWDRGDTIYFGEGSWLTVV.

This chain uses TRBV7-9 with TRBJ1-1, with TRBD1 identical over 7 bases. This CDR3 contains 13 residues. Per the germline V gene, CDR1 is SEHNR and CDR2 is FQNEAQ (reference sequence). Trimming cost V 8 bases and J 6 bases; bases outside gene matches: 9. CDR3 region: CASLTGDGAEAFF. CDR3 nucleotides: TGTGCCAGCCTAACAGGGGATGGGGCTGAAGCTTTCTTT.

This sequence joins TRBV28 and TRBJ1-1, with 9 positions matching TRBD1. J was trimmed by 10 bases and V by 6 bases; bases with no gene match: 9. There are 13 residues in the CDR3. Germline V CDR1 and CDR2: MDHEN, SYDVKM. The CDR3 nucleotides are TGTGCCAGCAGAAAACAGGGGGCGGGGGTAGCTTTCTTT. Translated, it gives CASRKQGAGVAFF.

This clone showed up just once. The gene calls are TRBV11-2 and TRBJ1-6; no definite D call. Looked up from germline, CDR1 is SGHAT and CDR2 is FQNNGV. The V end lost 3 bases, the J end lost 7 bases, and 4 bases lay between the germline ends. The CDR3 totals 12 residues. In DNA form, the CDR3 reads TGTGCCAGCAGCTTTTACAATTCACCCCTCCACTTT. Amino acids: CASSFYNSPLHF.

This sequence joins TRBV7-3 and TRBJ1-1, with D uncertain. The CDR3 sequence is 13 residues long. Trimming stripped 3 bases from V and 3 bases from J, with 8 bases between. Per the germline V gene, CDR1 is SGHTA and CDR2 is FQGTGA. The CDR3 is CASSFMFDTEAFF. CDR3 sequence (DNA): TGTGCCAGCAGCTTTATGTTTGACACTGAAGCTTTCTTT.

This clone was seen more than once but under ten times. This chain uses TRBV6-1 with TRBJ1-2; 9 nucleotides line up with TRBD1. CDR1 and CDR2 from the germline V gene are MNHNS and SASEGT. CDR3 length: 15 amino acids. The V gene end was trimmed by 3 bases and the J gene end by 8 bases; junction bases not matched to a gene: 10. CDR3 region: CASSDFTGTGKGYTF. The CDR3 coding sequence is TGTGCCAGCAGTGATTTCACCGGGACAGGGAAGGGCTACACCTTC.

The V and J genes are TRBV7-9 and TRBJ2-1, with 8 bases fitting TRBD2. This CDR3 is 17 amino acids long. The germline V gene encodes CDR1 SEHNR and CDR2 FQNEAQ (reference sequence). The ends lost 3 bases at V and 3 bases at J; junction bases unmatched: 10. The CDR3 region has the DNA TGTGCCAGCAGCTTTACCGCGCGGGGGGTTCACTACAATGAGCAGTTCTTC. The encoded protein is CASSFTARGVHYNEQFF.

The rearrangement joins TRBV5-1 to TRBJ1-1; possibly TRBD1 for D (5 bases). The CDR3 has 16 amino acids. V lost 2 bases and J lost 3, with 17 bases in between. Germline CDR1 reads SGHRS; CDR2 reads YFSETQ. The CDR3 sequence is CASSFGAGAADTEAFF. The CDR3 DNA reads TGCGCCAGCAGCTTTGGGGCGGGCGCAGCGGACACTGAAGCTTTCTTT.

The chain is built from TRBV9 and TRBJ2-3, with D hard to call. V dropped 3 bases and J dropped 2 bases, with 13 bases sitting between them. Germline CDR1 reads SGDLS; CDR2 reads YYNGEE. The CDR3 length is 15 residues. The CDR3 nucleotides are TGTGCCAGCAGCGAGAGAGTTGGGGACACAGATACGCAGTATTTT. Its protein is CASSERVGDTDTQYF. Based on the CDR3 plus reference TRBV9 and TRBJ2-3, the full variable domain is DSGVTQTPKHLITATGQRVTLRCSPRSGDLSVYWYQQSLDQGLQFLIQYYNGEERAKGNILERFSAQQFPDLHSELNLSSLELGDSALYFCASSERVGDTDTQYFGPGTRLTVL.

The chain links TRBV6-1 to TRBJ1-5; tentatively, D is TRBD1 (5 bases). CDR1 MNHNS and CDR2 SASEGT come from the germline V gene. CDR3 length: 17 residues. V lost 1 base, J lost 2 bases, and 15 bases lay in between. The CDR3, as DNA: TGTGCCAGCAGTGAAGTCGGACACCCATTCGGCAATCAGCCCCAGCATTTT. This translates into CASSEVGHPFGNQPQHF.

The gene calls are TRBV3-1 (or the pseudogene TRBV3-2) and TRBJ1-1, with no clear D. CDR3 length: 14 amino acids. Trimming pared 1 base from V and 0 bases from J, leaving 6 bases between. CDR1 LGHDT and CDR2 YNNKEL come from the germline V gene (reference sequence). The CDR3 bases are TGTGCCAGCAGCCAAGGGACCGTGAACACTGAAGCTTTCTTT. Its protein is CASSQGTVNTEAFF.

This chain uses TRBV4-1 with TRBJ1-2; D gene uncertain. V lost 0 bases, J lost 3 bases, and 14 bases lay in between. Per germline, CDR1 MGHRA and CDR2 YSYEKL. The CDR3 length is 16 residues. The CDR3 sequence is CASSQEVQTNYYGYTF. The CDR3 DNA is TGCGCCAGCAGCCAAGAGGTACAGACGAATTACTATGGCTACACCTTC.

The V call is TRBV7-6, the J call TRBJ1-2, with D possibly being TRBD1 (5 bases). V shed 6 bases and J shed 8 bases, with 25 bases lying between them. This CDR3 spans 16 amino acids. The V gene's germline CDR1 is SGHVS and CDR2 FNYEAQ. CDR3 nucleotides: TGTGCCAGCAGTAACCTCTTCAGGGAAGGCCCACTAGGCTACACCTTC. It yields the protein CASSNLFREGPLGYTF.

The chain couples TRBV12-3 or TRBV12-4 to TRBJ1-2, with D possibly matching TRBD1 (5 bases). V was cut by 1 base and J by 7 bases, with 7 bases left in between. This CDR3 region has 12 residues. For the CDR3, the DNA is TGTGCCAGCAGTTTAGGGGGGACTGGCTACACCTTC. Its protein is CASSLGGTGYTF.

The chain employs TRBV3-1 (or the pseudogene TRBV3-2) and TRBJ1-4; no definite D call. Trimming stripped 4 bases from V and 11 bases from J, with 17 bases between. Germline CDR1 LGHDT, CDR2 YNNKEL (reference sequence). This CDR3 region has 14 residues. CDR3 sequence (DNA): TGTGCCAGCAGCCTTCGCTCCACATCCAGGAAACTGTTTTTT. Translating gives CASSLRSTSRKLFF.

The chain carries TRBV25-1 and TRBJ2-2; D gene uncertain. Germline V gene lookup returns CDR1 MGHDK and CDR2 SYGVNS. Trimming shortened V by 0 bases and J by 6 bases, and 2 bases separated the two germline ends. This CDR3 is 12 amino acids long. Here the CDR3 DNA reads TGTGCCAGCAGTGAATATGCCGGGGAGCTGTTTTTT. It codes for CASSEYAGELFF.

The V gene is TRBV29-1, the J gene TRBJ2-3, with 7 nucleotides matching TRBD1. This CDR3 region has 13 residues. Germline V lookup: CDR1 SQVTM, CDR2 ANQGSEA. The ends lost 2 bases at V and 1 base at J; junction bases unmatched: 0. DNA of the CDR3: TGCAGCGTTGAAACAGGGGGCACAGATACGCAGTATTTT. Encoded protein: CSVETGGTDTQYF.